This TCR beta chain was identified during a study of T cells in Graves' hyperthyroidism and ophthalmopathy (dated by TCRdb to the late 2010s). Study-level background: Peripheral blood was sampled at the time of initial diagnosis, prior to any treatment. The paper describes TCR Vbeta CDR3 sequencing of 120 to 150 peripheral blood samples, made up of around 41 ophthalmopathy patients, more than 70 hyperthyroidism patients and some 17 progressor patients. TCR V-J signatures able to tell the groups apart were searched for in a discovery cohort of some 100 patients, of whom over 40 had Graves' ophthalmopathy and 55 to 65 had stable Graves' hyperthyroidism. Following sampling, methimazole starting at 30 mg daily was given to hyperthyroidism patients, and high-dose intravenous methylprednisolone was given to ophthalmopathy patients. Whether ophthalmopathy could be predicted prospectively was tested in an independent validation cohort made up of approximately 19 hyperthyroidism patients plus 17 patients who later progressed to ophthalmopathy. In about 6 Graves' hyperthyroidism patients, the study also compared T-cell repertoires from thyroid tissue with T-cell repertoires from blood. The roughly 91 discovery patients were randomly divided into training and test sets at a 7:3 ratio.

What the study reported, not specific to this receptor: Most expanded thyroid clonotypes (frequency above 0.001) were also detected in blood, suggesting blood repertoires may reflect thyroid immune responses. During validation, the model predicted progression to ophthalmopathy a median of about 5.9 months ahead of onset, with roughly 65% sensitivity and around 73% specificity. In cross-validation, a model built on a 13 V-J signature told ophthalmopathy apart from stable hyperthyroidism with 87.88% sensitivity and about 81% specificity, and in testing the same model reached 80%/75%. Sample size was not statistically predetermined, and blinding of investigators to group allocation was not performed.

This clonotype was observed many times. What antigen it recognizes has not been identified. It has no much larger one-base neighbor in the sample; base qualities were not kept. The TCR beta CDR3 regions were amplified from the RNA transcripts. The first round of RT-PCR for the TCR CDR3 was performed with the HTBI primer set and the Qiagen OneStep RT-PCR kit. Libraries were constructed in a second round of multiplex PCR, after which size selection and purification were carried out. The libraries were sequenced on an Illumina HiSeq2000 using paired-end 100 bp reads. The authors' pipeline ran thus. Raw data were processed with SOAPnuke, discarding reads with adapters, uncalled bases, mean Phred below 15, or no exact constant-primer or identifier match. High-quality paired reads were merged using COPE v1.2.5, and each unique nucleotide sequence was defined as a clonotype. Clonotypes were aligned to IMGT TRBV, TRBD and TRBJ reference segments using MiTCR v1.1. The analysis included only V-J combinations with a frequency above 0.0001, which together covered more than 99% of the repertoires. The TCS score was defined as F50 (clonal expansion) divided by E x V (chaos), with BLOSUM62-based TCRdist calculated between CDR3 peptides within each V-J. Welch's t-statistics and random forest reduced roughly 530 V-J features to roughly 13, which were used in a naive Bayes classifier (R e1071). Starting from the raw public reads, TCRdb applied fastp trimming at Q25, assembled clones with MiXCR and retained in-frame beta chains. Duplicate CDR3 protein sequences are folded into a single record with the most common DNA and genes. The V and J calls and clone size are TCRdb's, not the authors'. The sample table shows 250,000 to 300,000 distinct CDR3 sequences, and roughly 18% are seen once. Jointly, the top ten make up roughly 40% of the sample.

Counted from cysteine to phenylalanine, this CDR3 has 13 amino acids. This entry keeps only the CDR3 DNA: 39 bases, framed from base 1. In the germline V gene (reference sequence), CDR1 corresponds to DFQATT and CDR2 to SNEGSKA. Relative to germline, V is 5 bases shorter and J is 0 bases shorter, with 9 bases between their ends. Moderately to severely active disease, a Clinical Activity Score of at least 3, a NOSPECS grade of at least 4, and a duration under 3 months were present in ophthalmopathy patients. Any patient with an uncontrolled infection, another autoimmune disease, pregnancy or lactation was excluded. Diagnoses were established on the basis of clinical symptoms, serum thyroxine and TRAb, thyroid ultrasound, and orbital computed tomography. PBMCs were isolated from approximately 10 ml of fresh peripheral blood by Ficoll-Paque density gradient centrifugation. Trizol reagent was used to extract total RNA, and RNA quality was then checked on an Agilent 2100 Bioanalyzer.

Sequencing used blood. The chain uses TRBV20-1 and TRBJ2-3; TRBD1 could be the D gene, as 5 bases match. This TCR derives from a man aged 50-59 years with Graves' ophthalmopathy. CDR3 sequence: CSAHRSSTDTQYF. The DNA sequence follows: TGCAGTGCTCACAGGAGTAGCACAGATACGCAGTATTTT.